These 5 T cell receptor beta chains were all obtained from the same sample, sequenced in a study of blood T cell repertoires in COVID-19. Some clones are missing from TCRdb's copy, which holds only in-frame ones; the method was immunoSEQ multiplex PCR. The sample holds approximately 280,000 clones, around nine tenths seen once. What was sequenced was peripheral blood. These receptors all come from a woman in her 30s with COVID-19, enrolled during active disease.

This rearrangement joins TRBV30 to TRBJ1-1; TRBD1 aligns across 10 bases. The CDR3 is 19 amino acids. V shed 2 bases and J 3 bases; nucleotides not matched to a gene: 18. The germline V gene encodes CDR1 GTSNPN and CDR2 SVGIG (reference sequence). The CDR3 DNA is TGTGCCTGGAGTTCCCGTGGGACAGGGGCCCGGTGGTTCGACACTGAAGCTTTCTTT. This codes for CAWSSRGTGARWFDTEAFF.

This clone is a singleton in its sample. This chain connects TRBV10-3 to TRBJ2-7; D might be TRBD2 (6 bases). V was clipped by 5 bases and J by 0 bases, with 11 bases between them. The germline gives CDR1 ENHRY, CDR2 SYGVKD. The CDR3 consists of 14 residues. Here the CDR3 reads CAISFGGSSYEQYF. CDR3 DNA: TGTGCCATCAGTTTTGGGGGGAGCTCCTACGAGCAGTACTTC.

The rearrangement links TRBV2 to TRBJ1-6; no reliable D call. The V gene lost 7 bases and the J gene lost 7 bases, with 17 bases spanning the gap. Germline CDR1 reads SNHLY; CDR2 reads FYNNEI. The CDR3 is made up of 15 amino acids. The chain's CDR3 is CASTQGAEWNSPLHF. CDR3 bases: TGTGCCAGCACCCAAGGAGCAGAGTGGAATTCACCCCTCCACTTT.

The genes are TRBV3-1 (or the pseudogene TRBV3-2) and TRBJ2-7; TRBD2 aligns across 10 bases. Per germline, CDR1 LGHDT and CDR2 YNNKEL (reference sequence). The CDR3 extends over 16 amino acids. The V segment lost 4 bases and the J segment 4 bases; nucleotides outside the gene matches: 10. The CDR3: CASSLSSSGRIYEQYF. The DNA of the CDR3 is TGTGCCAGCAGCCTCAGTTCTAGCGGGAGAATTTACGAGCAGTACTTC.

This clone was detected once. V is TRBV5-1 and J is TRBJ2-3; D gene uncertain. The germline V and J ends were trimmed by 2 bases and 0 bases, with 10 bases remaining between them. The germline V gene has CDR1 SGHRS and CDR2 YFSETQ. The CDR3 is made up of 15 amino acids. The CDR3 sequence: CASSFSSPSTDTQYF. Here the CDR3 DNA reads TGCGCCAGCAGCTTTAGCAGCCCTAGCACAGATACGCAGTATTTT.